The next 27 T cell receptor beta chains were all read from a single sample in a study of T-cell reconstitution after alpha-beta-depleted transplantation in children. Unique molecular identifiers were incorporated during preparation of the TCRbeta library. MiXCR was run by TCRdb on the PCR reads, yielding one entry per CDR3 protein. The sample includes hundreds of thousands of distinct CDR3 sequences, around 17% of them seen just once. The source was PBMCs from the stem cell graft donor, collected from the stem cell graft. The receptors originated from a human donor who donated a stem cell graft to a child with acute lymphoblastic leukemia.

The chain is built from TRBV30 and TRBJ1-1, with 8 bases lining up with TRBD1. The CDR3 runs to 14 residues. CDR1 and CDR2 (germline): GTSNPN, SVGIG (reference sequence). V lost 0 bases, J lost 5 bases, and 5 bases stayed unmatched. CDR3 loop: CAWSVLDRVTEAFF. In DNA, the CDR3 is TGTGCCTGGAGTGTCTTGGACAGGGTTACTGAAGCTTTCTTT.

This clonotype was counted only a few times. The J gene is TRBJ2-1, the V gene TRBV10-3; 14 nucleotides align to TRBD2. The CDR3 covers 17 residues. Germline V CDR1 and CDR2: ENHRY, SYGVKD. V dropped 2 bases and J dropped 5; count of bases not matched to a gene: 5. Here the CDR3 DNA reads TGTGCCATCAGTGAGCCTCTGGGACTAGCGGGAGACAATGAGCAGTTCTTC. Protein product: CAISEPLGLAGDNEQFF.

This clonotype was picked up a small number of times. The chain uses TRBV29-1 and TRBJ2-7, with D perhaps matching TRBD1 (5 bases). Trimming pared 2 bases from V and 0 bases from J, leaving 8 bases between. The length of the CDR3 is 13 residues. Looked up from germline, CDR1 is SQVTM and CDR2 is ANQGSEA. This CDR3 is CSVESRASYEQYF. The CDR3 coding sequence is TGCAGCGTTGAATCCAGGGCCTCCTACGAGCAGTACTTC.

This clonotype has a handful of counts. This rearrangement joins TRBV7-9 to TRBJ2-1; a possible D gene is TRBD2 (5 bases). Trimming took 5 bases from V and 0 from J, leaving 17 bases between them. Germline V gene data show CDR1 as SEHNR and CDR2 as FQNEAQ (reference sequence). The CDR3 spans 17 residues. The CDR3 region is CASSASDFSRSYNEQFF. CDR3 nucleotide sequence: TGTGCCAGCAGCGCCTCGGACTTCTCTCGCTCCTACAATGAGCAGTTCTTC.

The genes are TRBV7-8 and TRBJ2-7, with D uncertain. Germline V gives CDR1 SGHVS, CDR2 FQNEAQ. The CDR3 consists of 15 residues. V was cut by 5 bases and J by 2 bases, with 16 bases left in between. CDR3 sequence (DNA): TGTGCCAGCAGCCTCAACGTCAATCCCGCCTACGAGCAGTACTTC. It is translated as CASSLNVNPAYEQYF.

This clonotype has ten or more counts. The chain recombines TRBV27 with TRBJ2-1; 7 bases fit TRBD2. This CDR3 has 18 amino acids. V gave up 3 bases and J gave up 3 bases; unmatched junction bases: 14. In germline, CDR1 is MNHEY, CDR2 SMNVEV (reference sequence). CDR3 nucleotides: TGTGCCAGCAGTTTTGGCCCCTTAATTCAGCGGGGCTACAATGAGCAGTTCTTC. Protein: CASSFGPLIQRGYNEQFF.

This clonotype was counted a few times. This chain uses TRBV19 with TRBJ1-1; maybe TRBD1 (6 bases). In germline, CDR1 is LNHDA, CDR2 SQIVND (reference sequence). The V gene lost 7 bases and the J gene lost 0 bases, with 12 bases spanning the gap. The CDR3 covers 14 residues. The CDR3 loop is CASKQDRLNTEAFF. In nucleotides, the CDR3 is TGTGCCAGTAAACAGGACAGACTGAACACTGAAGCTTTCTTT.

The chain links TRBV7-9 to TRBJ1-4, with no clear D. This CDR3 has 12 amino acids. V lost 6 bases, J lost 7 bases, and 9 bases lay in between. The germline V gene has CDR1 SEHNR and CDR2 FQNEAQ (reference sequence). The CDR3 here is CASRGIGEKLFF. The CDR3 region has the DNA TGTGCCAGCAGGGGGATAGGTGAAAAACTGTTTTTT.

V and J are TRBV20-1 and TRBJ2-2; tentatively, D is TRBD1 or TRBD2 (5 bases each). Trimming removed 4 bases at V and 1 base at J, with 10 bases between. In germline, CDR1 is DFQATT, CDR2 SNEGSKA (reference sequence). The CDR3 totals 14 residues. This CDR3 reads CSAIMGRNTGELFF. The CDR3 region has the DNA TGCAGTGCTATTATGGGACGGAACACCGGGGAGCTGTTTTTT.

CDR3 nucleotides: TGTGCCAGCAGCTTATTTACCCTGGGGCCCTACGAGCAGTACTTC. Translation: CASSLFTLGPYEQYF. This chain joins TRBV11-2 and TRBJ2-7; weak D call: TRBD1 (5 bases). The length of the CDR3 is 15 residues. In germline, CDR1 is SGHAT, CDR2 FQNNGV. V lost 2 bases to trimming and J lost 2 bases, with 13 bases between them.

This clonotype appeared a few times. The V and J genes are TRBV6-5 and TRBJ2-1; perhaps TRBD1 as D (6 bases). The CDR3 totals 17 residues. Germline-derived CDR1 and CDR2 are MNHEY and SVGAGI. The ends were cut back, 2 bases at V and 5 bases at J, with 19 bases in the middle. The CDR3: CASSYPPGHTVNNEQFF. The CDR3 DNA sequence: TGTGCCAGCAGTTACCCACCGGGACACACAGTTAACAATGAGCAGTTCTTC.

The gene calls are TRBV11-2 and TRBJ2-3; D gene unclear. Germline V gene data show CDR1 as SGHAT and CDR2 as FQNNGV. The V end was cut by 4 bases, the J end by 1 base, with 15 bases between. The CDR3 extends over 16 amino acids. The CDR3, as DNA: TGTGCCAGCAGCTCCAGTAATGGCTTCGGCACAGATACGCAGTATTTT. It is translated as CASSSSNGFGTDTQYF. Full variable domain (missing parts from reference TRBV11-2 and TRBJ2-3): EAGVAQSPRYKIIEKRQSVAFWCNPISGHATLYWYQQILGQGPKLLIQFQNNGVVDDSQLPKDRFSAERLKGVDSTLKIQPAKLEDSAVYLCASSSSNGFGTDTQYFGPGTRLTVL.

The chain has TRBV9 and TRBJ1-5, with D unclear. From germline, CDR1 is SGDLS and CDR2 YYNGEE. V was cut by 6 bases and J by 3 bases, with 13 bases left in between. CDR3 length: 14 amino acids. CDR3 residues: CASTPGPSNQPQHF. The CDR3 DNA sequence: TGTGCCAGCACCCCCGGGCCCTCCAATCAGCCCCAGCATTTT.

This chain uses TRBV20-1 with TRBJ2-5; D gene ambiguous. The length of the CDR3 is 14 residues. The V gene lost 6 bases and the J gene lost 4 bases, with 18 bases spanning the gap. Germline loops: CDR1 DFQATT, CDR2 SNEGSKA (reference sequence). CDR3 amino acids: CSAYLPGRRETQYF. The CDR3 DNA reads TGCAGTGCGTACCTCCCCGGACGGAGAGAGACCCAGTACTTC.

This clonotype has just a few counts. V is TRBV9 and J is TRBJ1-2, with D possibly being TRBD1 (6 bases). The CDR3 has 15 residues. Between the trimmed V and J ends, which lost 0 bases and 5 bases, there was a span of 14 bases. Germline V gene data show CDR1 as SGDLS and CDR2 as YYNGEE. CDR3 nucleotides: TGTGCCAGCAGCGTAGCGGCAGGGGAGGGTTATGGCTACACCTTC. It is translated as CASSVAAGEGYGYTF.

The chain joins TRBV29-1 to TRBJ2-1; 7 positions match TRBD1. Trimming cost V 7 bases and J 2 bases; bases outside gene matches: 2. This CDR3 contains 12 residues. Looked up from germline, CDR1 is SQVTM and CDR2 is ANQGSEA. This CDR3 reads CSAGTAYNEQFF. The DNA for the CDR3 is TGCAGCGCAGGGACAGCCTACAATGAGCAGTTCTTC.

This clonotype came up a few times. This chain links TRBV5-1 with TRBJ2-7; D is ambiguous. CDR3 length: 10 amino acids. CDR1 is SGHRS and CDR2 is YFSETQ in the germline V gene. Trimming pared 2 bases from V and 6 bases from J, leaving 3 bases between. The CDR3 coding sequence is TGCGCCAGCAGCTTCTCCGAGCAGTACTTC. Residues: CASSFSEQYF.

The J gene is TRBJ1-2, the V gene TRBV20-1, with D tentatively TRBD1 (6 bases). V was clipped by 6 bases and J by 9 bases, with 14 bases between them. Germline V gene data show CDR1 as DFQATT and CDR2 as SNEGSKA (reference sequence). There are 11 residues in the CDR3. This CDR3 reads CSARGRDSYTF. The CDR3 DNA reads as TGCAGTGCCAGGGGTCGGGATAGCTACACCTTC.

V and J are TRBV10-1 and TRBJ2-3, with D possibly TRBD2 on 6 matching bases. The CDR3 sequence is 15 residues long. Germline V gene lookup returns CDR1 WNHNN and CDR2 SYGVQD (reference sequence). Trimming took off 3 bases at V and 2 bases at J, with 12 bases between the two ends. CDR3 in amino acids: CASSEIAELTDTQYF. The CDR3 nucleotides read TGCGCCAGCAGTGAAATAGCGGAGCTCACAGATACGCAGTATTTT.

This clonotype was counted a few times. V and J are TRBV27 and TRBJ2-7, with 10 bases lining up with TRBD2. Germline CDR1 MNHEY, CDR2 SMNVEV (reference sequence). The CDR3 totals 14 residues. With 8 bases clipped from V and 6 bases from J, the junction kept 10 bases outside the gene matches. The CDR3 sequence: CASWASGRKGEQYF. DNA for the CDR3: TGTGCCAGCTGGGCTAGCGGGAGAAAAGGCGAGCAGTACTTC.

This chain links TRBV6-5 with TRBJ2-7, with D possibly TRBD2 on 5 matching bases. Germline lookup yields CDR1 MNHEY and CDR2 SVGAGI. V was pared by 4 bases and J by 0 bases, with 10 bases between. This CDR3 comprises 14 residues. The DNA for the CDR3 is TGTGCCAGCAGTTCGAGCGGCGACTCCTACGAGCAGTACTTC. Its protein product is CASSSSGDSYEQYF.

This clonotype appeared a few times. The chain joins TRBV27 to TRBJ2-1; D may be TRBD1 or TRBD2 (6 bases each). V was pared by 10 bases and J by 4 bases, with 11 bases between. Germline assignment: CDR1 MNHEY and CDR2 SMNVEV (reference sequence). The CDR3 sequence is 12 residues long. For the CDR3, the DNA is TGTGCCACAGGGGACTTTTACAATGAGCAGTTCTTC. The encoded protein is CATGDFYNEQFF.

The J gene is TRBJ2-1, the V gene TRBV5-1; D remains unclear. This CDR3 region has 14 residues. Deletions cut 5 bases from V and 5 bases from J, with 14 bases between. Germline V CDR1 and CDR2: SGHRS, YFSETQ. CDR3 nucleotide sequence: TGCGCCAGCAGTATTGCCACCGGGCACAATGAGCAGTTCTTC. It is translated as CASSIATGHNEQFF.

At least ten counts were recorded for this clonotype. CDR3 DNA sequence: TGCAGCGTTGAGAGGTTAGCGGGAGGTTCTCATGAGCAGTTCTTC. Its protein product is CSVERLAGGSHEQFF. V gene TRBV29-1 combines with J gene TRBJ2-1, with 10 bases that match TRBD2. Per the germline V gene, CDR1 is SQVTM and CDR2 is ANQGSEA. The J segment lost 8 bases and the V segment lost 3 bases, leaving 10 bases of the junction unmatched. The CDR3 is 15 amino acids.

In its sample, this clonotype was seen once. This chain connects TRBV7-9 to TRBJ1-5, with 8 positions matching TRBD1. This CDR3 contains 17 residues. Losses at the gene ends were 1 base for V and 1 base for J; bases not matched to a gene: 6. Germline CDR1 is SEHNR and CDR2 is FQNEAQ (reference sequence). The CDR3, as DNA: TGTGCCAGCAGCTTAGACCTCGGACAGGGCAGCAATCAGCCCCAGCATTTT. Translating gives CASSLDLGQGSNQPQHF. Supplemented by reference TRBV7-9 and TRBJ1-5, the full variable domain reads DTGVSQNPRHKITKRGQNVTFRCDPISEHNRLYWYRQTLGQGPEFLTYFQNEAQLEKSRLLSDRFSAERPKGSFSTLEIQRTEQGDSAMYLCASSLDLGQGSNQPQHFGDGTRLSIL.

Only a few counts were recorded for this clonotype. The rearrangement uses TRBV5-1 and TRBJ1-4; D remains ambiguous. V was clipped by 5 bases and J by 5 bases, with 16 bases between them. Germline V lookup: CDR1 SGHRS, CDR2 YFSETQ. There are 15 residues in the CDR3. The chain's CDR3 is CASRYYSSLNEKLFF. The DNA of the CDR3 is TGCGCCAGCAGATACTACAGTTCCCTAAATGAAAAACTGTTTTTT.

The chain recombines TRBV21-1 with TRBJ2-1; the table's TRBD2 call for D was not verified on the DNA. TRBV21-1 is reported as a pseudogene. The CDR3 length is 20 residues. CDR3 DNA sequence: TGTGCCAGCAGCAAAACGGGTGCAACTAGCGGGGGAAGCTCCTACAATGAGCAGTTCTTC. This translates into CASSKTGATSGGSSYNEQFF.